These 19 T cell receptor beta chains came from one sample sequenced in a study of cytomegalovirus exposure and HLA in healthy donors. Primers for the PCR totalled 60 Vbeta and 13 Jbeta. Here immunoSEQ multiplex PCR was the method, and the copy in TCRdb shows in-frame clones only, minus some. The table lists about 170,000 clones, approximately 85% of them singletons. Sample: PBMCs. The receptors originated from a man aged 25-40 years in good health and CMV-seropositive.

The chain has TRBV2 and TRBJ1-2; unclear D gene. Germline V gene lookup returns CDR1 SNHLY and CDR2 FYNNEI. The CDR3 runs to 13 residues. Trimming cost V 11 bases and J 1 base, with 14 bases left between them. DNA for the CDR3: TGTGCCGGCTCCCATACCATTAACTATGGCTACACCTTC. Its protein product is CAGSHTINYGYTF.

The rearrangement uses TRBV9 and TRBJ2-1; a weak D match, TRBD2 (6 bases). The V gene's germline CDR1 is SGDLS and CDR2 YYNGEE. CDR3 size: 15 residues. Trimming removed 0 bases at V and 4 bases at J, with 11 bases between. The CDR3: CASSVAPSEYNEQFF. CDR3 nucleotide sequence: TGTGCCAGCAGCGTAGCCCCTAGCGAGTACAATGAGCAGTTCTTC.

This clone occurred a few times. The chain recombines TRBV5-1 with TRBJ1-1; 7 bases map to TRBD1. The germline CDR1 and CDR2 sequences are SGHRS and YFSETQ. The CDR3 extends over 13 amino acids. The trim removed 7 bases at V and 8 bases at J, leaving 11 bases unmatched. The CDR3 here is CASRPDTGEEAFF. Here the CDR3 DNA reads TGCGCCAGCCGACCAGATACAGGGGAGGAAGCTTTCTTT.

CDR3 in amino acids: CASRYPGQGRYEQYF. The CDR3 DNA is TGTGCCAGCCGATATCCGGGACAGGGTCGGTACGAGCAGTACTTC. The chain links TRBV7-9 to TRBJ2-7; 9 nucleotides match TRBD1. Germline lookup yields CDR1 SEHNR and CDR2 FQNEAQ (reference sequence). V lost 8 bases to trimming and J lost 4 bases; unmatched junction nucleotides: 12. CDR3 length: 15 amino acids.

The chain has TRBV19 and TRBJ2-5; the match to TRBD1 covers 9 bases. There are 16 residues in the CDR3. Germline CDR1 reads LNHDA; CDR2 reads SQIVND (reference sequence). V trimming: 7 bases; J trimming: 1 base; junction bases outside the gene matches: 10. The CDR3 region has the DNA TGTGCCAGTACGCCCGGGACAGGGAGGGGCCAAGAGACCCAGTACTTC. Protein sequence: CASTPGTGRGQETQYF.

V and J are TRBV5-5 and TRBJ2-5; D may be TRBD2 (6 bases). The CDR3 loop spans 12 amino acids. The V and J ends lost 6 bases and 4 bases respectively, with 10 bases between them. CDR1 SGHKS and CDR2 YYEKEE come from the germline V gene (reference sequence). The CDR3 spells CASTGGGETQYF. DNA for the CDR3: TGTGCCAGCACTGGGGGAGGAGAGACCCAGTACTTC.

The chain combines TRBV9 with TRBJ2-2; perhaps TRBD1 as D (6 bases). V was trimmed by 1 base and J by 0 bases, leaving 13 bases between them. The CDR3 has 17 amino acids. The germline V gene has CDR1 SGDLS and CDR2 YYNGEE. CDR3 DNA sequence: TGTGCCAGCAGCGTAATACAGGGCCGGGCGAACACCGGGGAGCTGTTTTTT. It specifies CASSVIQGRANTGELFF.

The V call is TRBV5-8, the J call TRBJ1-6; D may be TRBD1 (6 bases). V lost 1 base and J 7 bases, leaving 18 bases between the germline ends. This CDR3 has 17 residues. In germline, CDR1 is SGHTS, CDR2 YDEGEE. CDR3 nucleotides: TGTGCCAGCAGCTTGCTCTCTACAGGGTTGTTGAATTCACCCCTCCACTTT. Residues: CASSLLSTGLLNSPLHF.

The V call is TRBV11-3, the J call TRBJ2-7, with D tentatively TRBD2 (5 bases). The CDR3 has 14 residues. Germline CDR1 and CDR2: SGHNT and YENEEA. V was trimmed by 0 bases and J by 5 bases, leaving 11 bases between them. CDR3 DNA: TGTGCCAGCAGCTTAGAGTTTAGCGTAAACGAGCAGTACTTC. Amino acid sequence: CASSLEFSVNEQYF.

The rearrangement uses TRBV5-4 and TRBJ2-1, with 11 nucleotides matching TRBD2. The CDR3 consists of 15 residues. CDR1 is SGHNT and CDR2 is YYREEE in the germline V gene (reference sequence). The ends lost 4 bases at V and 7 bases at J; junction bases unmatched: 7. The DNA for the CDR3 is TGTGCCAGCAGCCCGACTAGCGGGACGGAGAATGAGCAGTTCTTC. It yields the protein CASSPTSGTENEQFF.

As for this clone: A junction end diverges from the germline sequence, so it may reflect a read error. The chain links TRBV7-9 to TRBJ2-1; 9 bases match TRBD2. Looked up from germline, CDR1 is SEHNR and CDR2 is FQNEAQ (reference sequence). The CDR3 is 13 residues long. CDR3 residues: CSSSFSGSDEQFF. For the CDR3, the DNA is TGTTCCAGCAGCTTTAGCGGGAGCGATGAGCAGTTCTTC.

V gene TRBV2 combines with J gene TRBJ1-5; 8 nucleotides agree with TRBD1. J gave up 2 bases and V 8 bases, and 8 bases lay outside the gene matches. This CDR3 is 15 amino acids long. From germline, CDR1 is SNHLY and CDR2 FYNNEI. This CDR3 reads CASLLDRGGNQPQHF. CDR3 DNA sequence: TGTGCCAGCTTACTCGACAGGGGAGGCAATCAGCCCCAGCATTTT.

This chain's CDR3 is CASSVDGLPSSYNEQFF. The CDR3 nucleotides read TGTGCCAGCAGCGTAGACGGTCTACCGAGCTCCTACAATGAGCAGTTCTTC. V is TRBV9 and J is TRBJ2-1; D not certain. In germline, CDR1 is SGDLS, CDR2 YYNGEE. Trimming cost V 0 bases and J 0 bases, with 13 bases left between them. There are 17 residues in the CDR3. Full variable domain (missing parts from reference TRBV9 and TRBJ2-1): DSGVTQTPKHLITATGQRVTLRCSPRSGDLSVYWYQQSLDQGLQFLIQYYNGEERAKGNILERFSAQQFPDLHSELNLSSLELGDSALYFCASSVDGLPSSYNEQFFGPGTRLTVL.

The rearrangement uses TRBV28 and TRBJ2-7; 7 nucleotides match TRBD2. CDR1 and CDR2 from the germline V gene are MDHEN and SYDVKM. V lost 5 bases, J lost 6 bases, and 4 bases stayed unmatched. CDR3 size: 12 residues. CDR3 DNA: TGTGCCAGCAGTCTCGGGGGGTTCGAGCAGTACTTC. Its translation is CASSLGGFEQYF.

DNA for the CDR3: TGTGCCAGCTCACGGCAGGGGGCGGTCGGCACTGAAGCTTTCTTT. It encodes CASSRQGAVGTEAFF. The chain employs TRBV18 and TRBJ1-1, with TRBD1 identical over 8 bases. Trimming took 4 bases from V and 4 from J; bases not matched to a gene: 8. The CDR3 runs 15 residues. From germline, CDR1 is KGHSH and CDR2 LQKENI.

CDR3: CASSLVQRGRGSNQPQHF. Written as DNA, the CDR3 is TGTGCCAGCAGCTTAGTTCAACGAGGCAGGGGGTCCAATCAGCCCCAGCATTTT. The chain is built from TRBV7-8 and TRBJ1-5; TRBD1 aligns across 7 bases. The CDR3 extends over 18 amino acids. The J segment lost 3 bases and the V segment lost 1 base, leaving 12 bases of the junction unmatched. Germline V gene data show CDR1 as SGHVS and CDR2 as FQNEAQ.

There are a few counts of this clone. The chain joins TRBV5-6 to TRBJ2-7; 9 nucleotides agree with TRBD2. The V gene end was trimmed by 5 bases and the J gene end by 6 bases; junction bases not matched to a gene: 9. The germline CDR1 and CDR2 sequences are SGHDT and YYEEEE. The CDR3 sequence is 14 residues long. CDR3 sequence reads: CASRHLAGPREQYF. CDR3 sequence (DNA): TGTGCCAGCAGGCATCTAGCGGGGCCACGCGAGCAGTACTTC.

In nucleotides, the CDR3 is TGTGCCGTTTCTGGGGACTCGGGGACTGAGCAGTTCTTC. It specifies CAVSGDSGTEQFF. J is TRBJ2-1 and V is TRBV7-9, with D perhaps TRBD2 (6 bases). This CDR3 comprises 13 residues. CDR1 is SEHNR, CDR2 FQNEAQ, per germline (reference sequence). The V gene lost 11 bases and the J gene lost 9 bases, with 20 bases spanning the gap.

A remark on this clone: A junction end diverges from the germline sequence, so it may reflect a read error. The V gene is TRBV7-7, the J gene TRBJ2-3; D is undetermined. Germline assignment: CDR1 SSHAT and CDR2 FNYEAQ (reference sequence). The CDR3 length is 14 residues. CDR3 amino acids: CASSPSVGTDTQYF. CDR3 DNA sequence: TGTGCTAGCAGCCCATCCGTCGGGACAGATACGCAGTATTTT. Together with reference TRBV7-7 and TRBJ2-3, the CDR3 gives the full variable domain: GAGVSQSPRYKVTKRGQDVTLRCDPISSHATLYWYQQALGQGPEFLTYFNYEAQPDKSGLPSDRFSAERPEGSISTLTIQRTEQRDSAMYRCASSPSVGTDTQYFGPGTRLTVL.